These T cell receptor beta chains were read from a single sample in a study of technical replicates of blood from several donors. Measured with immunoSEQ multiplex PCR; TCRdb has only the in-frame clones, and not every one. The sample has about 13,000 clones, around 86% seen once. The sample taken for sequencing was PBMCs. These receptors all come from a human donor in good health. CDR3s include the opening cysteine and the closing phenylalanine or tryptophan. D genes are given only for firm matches. Clone sizes are given selectively: once, few, many, or a class where the clone is expanded.

TRBV7-9	15	NA	TRBJ2-7	TRBD2	TGTGCCAGCAGGTCCGGGCGGGAGGTCACGGGGGAGCAGTACTTC	CASRSGREVTGEQYF
TRBV7-2	14	NA	TRBJ2-7	TRBD1	TGTGCCAGCAGCTGGTCGACAGGGCCCTACGAGCAGTACTTC	CASSWSTGPYEQYF
TRBV4-1	19	NA	TRBJ2-7	NA	TGCGCCAGCAGCCAAGCCAGTCTTGCCCTTCGACAGCCTACCTACGAGCAGTACTTC	CASSQASLALRQPTYEQYF
TRBV7-9	12	NA	TRBJ2-7	NA	TGTGCCAGCAGAAAAGAGGGCGAAGAGCAGTACTTC	CASRKEGEEQYF
TRBV28	15	NA	TRBJ2-7	TRBD1	TGTGCCAGCAGTTCCTCGGACAGGGGGCCCTACGAGCAGTACTTC	CASSSSDRGPYEQYF
TRBV10-1	14	NA	TRBJ2-5	NA	TGCGCCAGCAGTGGGACACTCGGGCAAGAGACCCAGTACTTC	CASSGTLGQETQYF
TRBV28	13	NA	TRBJ2-7	TRBD2	TGTGCCAACCAGGCTAGCGGTACTTACGAGCAGTACTTC	CANQASGTYEQYF
TRBV18	17	NA	TRBJ1-5	NA	TGTGCCAGCTCACTCCTCCCCGGGACAAAGGAAGGTCAGCCCCAGCATTTT	CASSLLPGTKEGQPQHF
TRBV11-2	16	NA	TRBJ1-5	TRBD1	TGTGCCAGCAGCCCCTGGACAGGGCACACCAATCAGCCCCAGCATTTT	CASSPWTGHTNQPQHF
TRBV6-4	18	NA	TRBJ2-3	TRBD2	TGTGCCAGCAGTGACAACTCAGGACTAGCGGGAGAGGTAGATACGCAGTATTTT	CASSDNSGLAGEVDTQYF
TRBV6-5	15	NA	TRBJ2-7	NA	TGTGCCAGCAGTTACTCCTTACAGGGTACTTACGAGCAGTACTTC	CASSYSLQGTYEQYF
TRBV11-2	14	NA	TRBJ2-7	TRBD2	TGTGCCAGCAGTTCGGGACTAGAGGGTCGCGAGCAGTACTTC	CASSSGLEGREQYF
TRBV19	15	NA	TRBJ2-7	NA	TGTGCCAGTAGTATAGGGGCGTTGGGCAGTTACGAGCAGTACTTC	CASSIGALGSYEQYF
TRBV2	14	NA	TRBJ1-1	TRBD1	TGTGCCAGCCAAGGGGGCGCGAGTGGGACTGAAGCTTTCTTT	CASQGGASGTEAFF
TRBV5-5	13	NA	TRBJ1-1	NA	TGTGCCAGCAGCTTGACGGTGAACACTGAAGCTTTCTTT	CASSLTVNTEAFF
TRBV27	14	NA	TRBJ2-7	TRBD1	TGTGCCAGCAAGAAACAGGGGGCTACCTACGAGCAGTACTTC	CASKKQGATYEQYF
TRBV25-1	15	NA	TRBJ2-3	NA	TGTGCCAGCAGTGAAGGCGGGTCGGAGACAGATACGCAGTATTTT	CASSEGGSETDTQYF
TRBV7-2	15	few	TRBJ1-5	NA	TGTGCCAGCAGCTTAGGCCCCGGGTTCCATCAGCCCCAGCATTTT	CASSLGPGFHQPQHF
TRBV10-3	15	few	TRBJ1-5	NA	TGTGCCATCAGTGAAGGCCCGGGGAGCAATCAGCCCCAGCATTTT	CAISEGPGSNQPQHF
TRBV7-9	14	once	TRBJ2-1	TRBD2	TGTGCCAGCACTACTAGCGGGAGAGACAATGAGCAGTTCTTC	CASTTSGRDNEQFF
TRBV7-6	16	NA	TRBJ2-2	NA	TGTGCCAGCAGCTTATCGGCGGGCCAGAACACCGGGGAGCTGTTTTTT	CASSLSAGQNTGELFF
TRBV6-5	16	NA	TRBJ2-3	TRBD2	TGTGCCAGCAGTTACTCGTGGGAGGGAACCACAGATACGCAGTATTTT	CASSYSWEGTTDTQYF
TRBV9	16	NA	TRBJ1-5	NA	TGTGCCAGCAGCGTAGAGGTGGGGGGTAAGGGTCAGCCCCAGCATTTT	CASSVEVGGKGQPQHF
TRBV30	14	NA	TRBJ2-1	TRBD1	TGTGCCTGGAACGTGGACAGGGCCTACAATGAGCAGTTCTTC	CAWNVDRAYNEQFF
TRBV19	12	NA	TRBJ1-5	NA	TGTGCCAGTAAACCCCCGGAGCAGCCCCAGCATTTT	CASKPPEQPQHF
TRBV5-6	17	NA	TRBJ2-1	TRBD2	TGTGCCAGCAGCTACAGCTCCGGACTAGCGGAATACAATGAGCAGTTCTTC	CASSYSSGLAEYNEQFF
TRBV11-2	14	few	TRBJ2-7	TRBD2	TGTGCCAGCAGCTGGACTAGCACGGGGGACGAGCAGTACTTC	CASSWTSTGDEQYF
TRBV30	15	NA	TRBJ2-5	TRBD1	TGTGCCTGGAGCCAGGGACAGGGGTTCGGCGAGACCCAGTACTTC	CAWSQGQGFGETQYF
TRBV19	15	NA	TRBJ2-2	NA	TGTGCCAGTAGTATTCCCTCTGCCGGGGGTCGGGAGCTGTTTTTT	CASSIPSAGGRELFF
TRBV30	16	few	TRBJ1-5	TRBD1	TGTGCCTGGAGTGCCCCCTACAGGGGGATCAATCAGCCCCAGCATTTT	CAWSAPYRGINQPQHF
TRBV7-9	15	NA	TRBJ2-1	NA	TGTGCCAGCAGCCGTGCGGCGGGCCCGGGGGATGAGCAGTTCTTC	CASSRAAGPGDEQFF
TRBV28	14	NA	TRBJ2-6	NA	TGTGCCACATGTACAGGGTCTGGGGCCAACGTCCTGACTTTC	CATCTGSGANVLTF
TRBV28	15	few	TRBJ1-2	TRBD1	TGTGCCAGCAGTGTCCTCCCCCAGGGGGTGAATGGCTACACCTTC	CASSVLPQGVNGYTF
TRBV14	14	NA	TRBJ2-5	TRBD2	TGTGCCAGCAGCCAAGCGGGGGGTCGAGAGACCCAGTACTTC	CASSQAGGRETQYF
TRBV6-1	13	NA	TRBJ2-7	NA	TGTGCCAGCAGTGTTATGAGATCCTACGAGCAGTACTTC	CASSVMRSYEQYF
TRBV7-9	13	NA	TRBJ1-2	NA	TGTGCCAGCAGCTTAGACCCCCGGAGAGGCTACACCTTC	CASSLDPRRGYTF
TRBV7-2	13	NA	TRBJ2-7	NA	TGTGCCAGCAGCTGGCGGGAATCCTACGAGCAGTACTTC	CASSWRESYEQYF
TRBV29-1	13	NA	TRBJ2-5	NA	TGCAGCGTACTTACAGGAATACAAGAGACCCAGTACTTC	CSVLTGIQETQYF
TRBV10-1	17	once	TRBJ1-1	TRBD1	TGCGCCAGCAGTCCAGCCCGGGACAGGGTATTTGGCACTGAAGCTTTCTTT	CASSPARDRVFGTEAFF
TRBV18	12	NA	TRBJ1-2	TRBD1	TGTGCCAGCTCACCCACAGGGGTCGGCTACACCTTC	CASSPTGVGYTF